This T cell receptor beta chain was obtained from a study of T-cell reconstitution after alpha-beta-depleted transplantation in children. The germline gives CDR1 WNHNN, CDR2 SYGVQD (reference sequence). CDR3 length equals 13 residues. V dropped 4 bases and J dropped 6 bases, with 12 bases sitting between them. Unique molecular identifiers tagged the TCRbeta library. TCRdb re-analysed the PCR reads in MiXCR, keeping a single row per CDR3 protein. This sample carries some 200,000 distinct CDR3 sequences, roughly 15% of them seen once, and the ten largest clones take around 14%. This clonotype was found many times.

The source was PBMCs from the stem cell graft donor, collected from the stem cell graft. The chain employs TRBV10-1 and TRBJ1-1; TRBD1 might be the D (5 bases). This TCR came from a human donor who donated a stem cell graft to a child with acute lymphoblastic leukemia. The CDR3 DNA reads TGCGCCAGCAGTGGGATGATGGGGGCTGAAGCTTTCTTT. Encoded protein: CASSGMMGAEAFF.